Given below is one T cell receptor (beta chain) in context. Its target is not known. The same CDR3 can be traced to other DNA sequences in this sample. Using immunoSEQ multiplex PCR, the repertoire was profiled, and TCRdb retains in-frame clones only, with some absent. Here the sample spans around 150,000 clones, approximately 94% being singletons. This entry belongs to a study of OX40 agonist ivuxolimab in advanced cancers. The CDR3 is 14 residues long. CDR1 and CDR2 from the germline V gene are KGHSH and LQKENI. The V gene lost 0 bases and the J gene lost 4 bases, with 10 bases spanning the gap. General study findings and limits: Expanded clones were, on average, more numerous among CD8+ T cells than CD4+.

The sequencing used CD4+ or CD8+ T cells sorted from blood, collected in a trial of the OX40 agonist ivuxolimab. This TCR came from an adult with an advanced solid tumor such as melanoma, head and neck, liver or kidney cancer. V gene TRBV18 combines with J gene TRBJ2-7; D may be TRBD2 (5 bases). The CDR3 reads CASSPPGLPYEQYF. The CDR3 nucleotides read TGTGCCAGCTCACCACCCGGACTCCCGTACGAGCAGTACTTC.